One and the same sample provided the 2 T cell receptor beta chains below, sequenced in a study of T cells in Graves' hyperthyroidism and ophthalmopathy. Using RNA transcripts as the source, TCR beta CDR3 regions were amplified. RT-PCR in the first round (using the HTBI primer set) targeted the TCR CDR3. TCRdb re-derived calls from the multiplex PCR reads in MiXCR, one entry per CDR3 protein. The sample shows 300,000 or so distinct CDR3 sequences, roughly 23% of them seen only once. Sequencing input: blood. Source of these receptors: a woman in her forties or fifties with Graves' hyperthyroidism.

On this clonotype itself: A much larger clone lies one base from this, so it may be a read error. The gene calls are TRBV2 and TRBJ1-2, with 10 bases fitting TRBD1. V lost 4 bases to trimming and J lost 6 bases; unmatched junction nucleotides: 5. Germline CDR1 is SNHLY and CDR2 is FYNNEI. This CDR3 is 14 amino acids long. CDR3 sequence: CASSVTGGADGYTF. DNA of the CDR3: TGTGCCAGCAGTGTGACAGGGGGCGCGGATGGCTACACCTTC.

J is TRBJ2-1 and V is TRBV6-2 or TRBV6-3; 8 bases fit TRBD2. Trimming cost V 5 bases and J 3 bases; bases outside gene matches: 9. Germline CDR1 and CDR2: MNHEY and SVGEGT. The CDR3 runs 16 residues. The CDR3, as DNA: TGTGCCAGCAGTCAACGTACTAGCGGAGTCTACAATGAGCAGTTCTTC. Protein product: CASSQRTSGVYNEQFF.